This T cell receptor beta chain stems from a study of early T cells in non-severe SARS-CoV-2 infection. Study details: Sequencing of bulk RNA from unsorted whole blood was done, without chain pairing.

General study findings and limits: Matching results from VDJdb favored anti-spike CD8 responses, leaving private and CD4 specificities undetected.

Individual cDNA molecules were tagged with unique molecular identifiers. TCRdb re-called the 5' RACE reads through MiXCR, storing one row per CDR3 protein. The table shows 60,000 or so distinct CDR3 sequences, with approximately 11% occurring only once. V was clipped by 2 bases and J by 0 bases; unmatched bases: 3. Germline V gene data show CDR1 as DFQATT and CDR2 as SNEGSKA (reference sequence). The CDR3 runs 14 residues. A word on this clonotype: Its antigen remains unidentified.

The origin of this receptor is an adult who was a healthcare worker with PCR-confirmed SARS-CoV-2 infection or an uninfected control (not recorded which). Sequencing used whole blood. V is TRBV20-1 and J is TRBJ2-5; TRBD1 matches at 7 bases. The CDR3 coding sequence is TGCAGTGCTAGATCGGGGACAGACCAAGAGACCCAGTACTTC. Amino acids: CSARSGTDQETQYF.